These 5 T cell receptor beta chains share one sample of origin, sequenced in a study of blood T cell repertoires in COVID-19. TCRdb's table, derived via immunoSEQ multiplex PCR, lists solely in-frame clones and lacks some. The table lists about 140,000 clones, more than 75% of them singletons. Sequencing was carried out using PBMCs or T cells enriched from blood (not recorded which). These receptors originate from a woman aged 50 to 65 who had recovered from COVID-19.

This clone appeared a few times. The chain has TRBV7-9 and TRBJ2-2; 7 bases line up with TRBD2. Germline loops: CDR1 SEHNR, CDR2 FQNEAQ (reference sequence). Germline trimming cut 5 bases from V and 7 bases from J; bases unmatched to any gene: 10. This CDR3 has 15 amino acids. CDR3 residues: CASSDAAGSDGELFF. The CDR3 region has the DNA TGTGCCAGCAGCGACGCAGCGGGGTCGGACGGGGAGCTGTTTTTT.

DNA for the CDR3: TGTGCCAGCAGCTTGGGGCAGGGTAGCGAAAAACTGTTTTTT. This codes for CASSLGQGSEKLFF. The rearrangement links TRBV5-8 to TRBJ1-4; maybe TRBD1 (5 bases). The CDR3 totals 14 residues. Germline V gives CDR1 SGHTS, CDR2 YDEGEE. Trimming took 0 bases from V and 8 from J, leaving 11 bases between them.

In its sample, this clone was seen once. The CDR3 DNA is TGTGCCAGCAGCTTAATGGGAGGGGAAAATCAGCCCCAGCATTTT. Translated, it gives CASSLMGGENQPQHF. The chain has TRBV7-3 and TRBJ1-5; tentatively, D is TRBD1 (5 bases). This CDR3 spans 15 amino acids. CDR1 is SGHTA and CDR2 is FQGTGA in the germline V gene. Between the trimmed V and J ends, which lost 1 base and 4 bases, there was a span of 11 bases.

This clone has just a few counts. The V gene is TRBV6-6, the J gene TRBJ2-7, with a weak D call TRBD2 (5 bases). This CDR3 contains 14 residues. Germline CDR1 reads MNHNY; CDR2 reads SVGAGI (reference sequence). V was trimmed by 4 bases and J by 0 bases, leaving 10 bases between them. This CDR3 reads CASSSTGISYEQYF. CDR3 coding DNA: TGTGCCAGCAGTTCCACCGGGATCTCCTACGAGCAGTACTTC.

The rearrangement joins TRBV5-1 to TRBJ1-1, with TRBD1 identical over 9 bases. The V gene end was trimmed by 1 base and the J gene end by 5 bases; junction bases not matched to a gene: 3. Germline CDR1 SGHRS, CDR2 YFSETQ. The CDR3 runs 14 residues. The CDR3 nucleotides read TGCGCCAGCAGCTTGACAGGGGGCGAGACTGAAGCTTTCTTT. Translation: CASSLTGGETEAFF.